This TCR beta chain stems from a study of blood T cell repertoires in COVID-19. Study background: COVID-19 samples, acute and convalescent, were from the United States, Italy and Spain. PBMCs, B-cell-depleted T cells, or T cells provided the cDNA or gDNA that made up the material.

Trimming pared 3 bases from V and 4 bases from J, leaving 12 bases between. The CDR3 totals 13 residues. From germline, CDR1 is DFQATT and CDR2 SNEGSKA (reference sequence). Original methodology: Amplification of reference gene primers was used by the study to estimate nucleated cell counts. Assay used: immunoSEQ multiplex PCR; TCRdb lists only in-frame clones, some missing. Clone size and V and J calls were adopted from that table, with D and trimming inferred from the DNA. Of a few hundred thousand clones listed, more than 75% are singletons. This chain connects TRBV20-1 to TRBJ2-5; tentatively, D is TRBD2 (6 bases). The TCR originated in a man in his fifties or sixties who had recovered from COVID-19. The sequenced sample was peripheral blood. DNA of the CDR3: TGCAGTGCTAGTCGCGACGGGGGAGAGACCCAGTACTTC. Its translation: CSASRDGGETQYF.